The TCR beta chain under discussion was sequenced for a study of T cell changes during pregnancy in multiple sclerosis. Method: immunoSEQ multiplex PCR; TCRdb's copy keeps in-frame clones and lacks some. The sample has fewer than 100,000 clones, more than 85% seen once. The V segment lost 2 bases and the J segment 5 bases; nucleotides outside the gene matches: 9. This CDR3 has 15 residues. Germline V gives CDR1 SQVTM, CDR2 ANQGSEA. V and J are TRBV29-1 and TRBJ2-1; 7 nucleotides align to TRBD1. The specimen comprised peripheral blood, sampled after pregnancy. This TCR came from a female donor in good health, enrolled as a control in a pregnancy study. CDR3 coding DNA: TGCAGCGTTGAAAGACAGGGCATCGTCCACAATGAGCAGTTCTTC. It specifies CSVERQGIVHNEQFF.